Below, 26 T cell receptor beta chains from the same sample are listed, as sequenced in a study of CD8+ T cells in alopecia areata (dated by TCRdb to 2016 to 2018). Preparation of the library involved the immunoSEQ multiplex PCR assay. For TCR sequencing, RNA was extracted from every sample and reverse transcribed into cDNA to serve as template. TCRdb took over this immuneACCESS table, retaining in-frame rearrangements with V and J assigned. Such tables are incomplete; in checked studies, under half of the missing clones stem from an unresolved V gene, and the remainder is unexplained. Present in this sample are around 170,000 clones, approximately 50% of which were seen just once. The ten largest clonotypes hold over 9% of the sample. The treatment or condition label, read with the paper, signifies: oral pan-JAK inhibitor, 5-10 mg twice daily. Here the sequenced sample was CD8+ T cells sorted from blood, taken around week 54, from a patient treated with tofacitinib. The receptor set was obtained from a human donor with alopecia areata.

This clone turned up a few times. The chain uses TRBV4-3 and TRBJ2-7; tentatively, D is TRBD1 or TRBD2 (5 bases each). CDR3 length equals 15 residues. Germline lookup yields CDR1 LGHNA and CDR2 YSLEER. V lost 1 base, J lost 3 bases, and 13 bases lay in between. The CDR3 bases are TGCGCCAGCAGCCAAGGGGAGACAGCAATCTACGAGCAGTACTTC. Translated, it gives CASSQGETAIYEQYF.

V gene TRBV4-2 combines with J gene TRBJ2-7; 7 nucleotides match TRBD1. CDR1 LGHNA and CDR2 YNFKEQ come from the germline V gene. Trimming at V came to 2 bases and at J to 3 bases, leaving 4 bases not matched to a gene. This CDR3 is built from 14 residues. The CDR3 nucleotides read TGTGCCAGCAGCCAACCCCGGGACAGCTACGAGCAGTACTTC. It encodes CASSQPRDSYEQYF.

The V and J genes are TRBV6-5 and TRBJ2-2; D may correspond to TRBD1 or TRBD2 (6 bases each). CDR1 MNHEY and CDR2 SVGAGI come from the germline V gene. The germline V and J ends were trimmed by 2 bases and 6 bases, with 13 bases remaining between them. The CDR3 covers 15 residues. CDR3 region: CASSYLQGGAGELFF. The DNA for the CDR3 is TGTGCCAGCAGTTACCTACAGGGAGGCGCCGGGGAGCTGTTTTTT.

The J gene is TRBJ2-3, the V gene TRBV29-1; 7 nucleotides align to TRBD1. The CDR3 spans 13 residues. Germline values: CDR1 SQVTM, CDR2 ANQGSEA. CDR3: CSATGTAGDTQYF. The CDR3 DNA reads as TGCAGTGCAACCGGGACAGCCGGGGATACGCAGTATTTT.

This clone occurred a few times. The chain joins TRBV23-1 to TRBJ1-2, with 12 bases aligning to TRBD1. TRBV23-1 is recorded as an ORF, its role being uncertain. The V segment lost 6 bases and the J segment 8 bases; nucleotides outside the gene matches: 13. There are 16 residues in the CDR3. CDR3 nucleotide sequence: TGCGCCAGCAGCTCCCGGGACAGGGGGCCGCAAGGAGGCTACACCTTC. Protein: CASSSRDRGPQGGYTF.

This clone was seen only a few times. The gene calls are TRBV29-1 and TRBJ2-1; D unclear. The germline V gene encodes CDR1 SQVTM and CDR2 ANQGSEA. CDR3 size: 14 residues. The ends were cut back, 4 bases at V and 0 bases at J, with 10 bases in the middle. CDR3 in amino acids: CSVAGETSYNEQFF. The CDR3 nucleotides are TGCAGCGTTGCGGGCGAAACCTCCTACAATGAGCAGTTCTTC.

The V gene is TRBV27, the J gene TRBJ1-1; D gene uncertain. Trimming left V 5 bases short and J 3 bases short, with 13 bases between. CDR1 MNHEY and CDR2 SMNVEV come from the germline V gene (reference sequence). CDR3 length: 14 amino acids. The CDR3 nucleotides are TGTGCCAGCAGTCCAATGGGGTCCGACACTGAAGCTTTCTTT. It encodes CASSPMGSDTEAFF.

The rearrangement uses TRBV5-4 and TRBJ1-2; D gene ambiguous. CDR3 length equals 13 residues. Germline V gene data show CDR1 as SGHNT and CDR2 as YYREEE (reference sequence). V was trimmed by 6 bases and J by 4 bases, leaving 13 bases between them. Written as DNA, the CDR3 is TGTGCCAGCACCGGAGTAGGGATCTATGGCTACACCTTC. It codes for CASTGVGIYGYTF.

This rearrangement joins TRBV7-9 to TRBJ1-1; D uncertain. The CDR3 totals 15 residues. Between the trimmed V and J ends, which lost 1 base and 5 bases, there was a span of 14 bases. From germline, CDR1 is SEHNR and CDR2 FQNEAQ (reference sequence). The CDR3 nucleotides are TGTGCCAGCAGCTTAGGCGTTGAAACCTGGACTGAAGCTTTCTTT. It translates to CASSLGVETWTEAFF.

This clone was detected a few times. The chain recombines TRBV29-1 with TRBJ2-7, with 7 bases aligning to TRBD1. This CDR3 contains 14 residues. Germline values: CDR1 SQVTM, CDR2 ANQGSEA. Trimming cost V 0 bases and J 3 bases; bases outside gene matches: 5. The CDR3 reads CSVEDRAGGYEQYF. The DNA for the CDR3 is TGCAGCGTTGAAGATAGGGCAGGGGGCTACGAGCAGTACTTC.

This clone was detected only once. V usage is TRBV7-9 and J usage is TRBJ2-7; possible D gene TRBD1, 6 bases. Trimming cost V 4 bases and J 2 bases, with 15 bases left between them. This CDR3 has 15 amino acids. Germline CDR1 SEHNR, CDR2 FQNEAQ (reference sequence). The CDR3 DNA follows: TGTGCCAGCAGCTGGACCGGGACACCCCCCTACGAGCAGTACTTC. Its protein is CASSWTGTPPYEQYF.

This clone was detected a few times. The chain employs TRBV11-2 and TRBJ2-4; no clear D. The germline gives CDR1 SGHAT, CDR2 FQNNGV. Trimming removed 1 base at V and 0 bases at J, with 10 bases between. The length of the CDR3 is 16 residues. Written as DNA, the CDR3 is TGTGCCAGCAGCTTAGCGTCGATAATAGCCAAAAACATTCAGTACTTC. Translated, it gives CASSLASIIAKNIQYF.

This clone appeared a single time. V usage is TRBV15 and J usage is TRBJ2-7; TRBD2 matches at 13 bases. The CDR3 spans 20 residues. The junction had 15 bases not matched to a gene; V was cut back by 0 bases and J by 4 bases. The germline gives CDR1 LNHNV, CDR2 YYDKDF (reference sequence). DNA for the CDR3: TGTGCCACCAGCAGAGACTCGGGACTAGCGGGGTATGCCATCGGGTACGAGCAGTACTTC. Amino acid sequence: CATSRDSGLAGYAIGYEQYF.

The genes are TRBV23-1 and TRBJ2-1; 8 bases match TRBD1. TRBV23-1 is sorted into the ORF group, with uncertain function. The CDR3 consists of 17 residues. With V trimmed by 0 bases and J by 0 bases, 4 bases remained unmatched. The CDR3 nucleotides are TGCGCCAGCAGTCAATCGACAGGGGAATGCTCCTACAATGAGCAGTTCTTC. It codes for CASSQSTGECSYNEQFF.

In DNA form, the CDR3 reads TGTGCCAGCAGCTTTTGGCAGGGGGACTATGGCTACACCTTC. Translation: CASSFWQGDYGYTF. The rearrangement joins TRBV5-4 to TRBJ1-2, with 7 bases aligning to TRBD1. Unmatched junction bases numbered 4, after V lost 2 bases and J lost 3 bases. CDR3 length: 14 amino acids. Per the germline V gene, CDR1 is SGHNT and CDR2 is YYREEE (reference sequence). Combining the CDR3 with reference TRBV5-4 and TRBJ1-2 gives the whole variable domain ETGVTQSPTHLIKTRGQQVTLRCSSQSGHNTVSWYQQALGQGPQFIFQYYREEENGRGNFPPRFSGLQFPNYSSELNVNALELDDSALYLCASSFWQGDYGYTFGSGTRLTVV.

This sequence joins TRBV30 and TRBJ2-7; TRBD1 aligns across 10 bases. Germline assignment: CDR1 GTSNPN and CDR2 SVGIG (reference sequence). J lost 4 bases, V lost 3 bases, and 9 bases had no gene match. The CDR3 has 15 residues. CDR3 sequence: CAWRRTGGVFYEQYF. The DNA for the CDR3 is TGTGCCTGGAGGAGGACAGGGGGGGTCTTTTACGAGCAGTACTTC. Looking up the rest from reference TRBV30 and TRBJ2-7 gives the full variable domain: SQTIHQWPATLVQPVGSPLSLECTVEGTSNPNLYWYRQAAGRGLQLLFYSVGIGQISSEVPQNLSASRPQDRQFILSSKKLLLSDSGFYLCAWRRTGGVFYEQYFGPGTRLTVT.

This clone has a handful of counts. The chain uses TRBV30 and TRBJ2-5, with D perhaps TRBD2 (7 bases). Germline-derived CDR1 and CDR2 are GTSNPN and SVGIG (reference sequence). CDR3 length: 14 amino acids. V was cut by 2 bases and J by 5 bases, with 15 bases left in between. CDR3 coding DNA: TGTGCCTGGAGTAGGGGGGGCCTATGGGAGACCCAGTACTTC. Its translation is CAWSRGGLWETQYF.

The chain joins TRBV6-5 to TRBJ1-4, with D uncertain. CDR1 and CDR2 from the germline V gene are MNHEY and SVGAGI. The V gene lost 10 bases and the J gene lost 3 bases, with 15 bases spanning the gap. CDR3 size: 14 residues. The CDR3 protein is CAIKPTGSNEKLFF. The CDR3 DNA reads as TGTGCCATCAAGCCAACGGGCTCTAATGAAAAACTGTTTTTT.

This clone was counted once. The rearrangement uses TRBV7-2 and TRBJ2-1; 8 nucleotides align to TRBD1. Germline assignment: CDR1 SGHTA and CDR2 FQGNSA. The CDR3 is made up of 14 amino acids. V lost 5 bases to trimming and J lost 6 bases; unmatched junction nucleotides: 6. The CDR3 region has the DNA TGTGCCAGCAGCGGGCGACAGGGGACCAATGAGCAGTTCTTC. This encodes CASSGRQGTNEQFF.

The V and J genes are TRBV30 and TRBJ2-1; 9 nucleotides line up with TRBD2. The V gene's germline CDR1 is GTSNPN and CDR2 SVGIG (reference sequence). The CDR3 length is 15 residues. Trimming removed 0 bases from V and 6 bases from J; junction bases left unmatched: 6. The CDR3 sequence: CAWSVLAGLINEQFF. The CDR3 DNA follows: TGTGCCTGGAGTGTCCTAGCGGGGCTGATCAATGAGCAGTTCTTC.

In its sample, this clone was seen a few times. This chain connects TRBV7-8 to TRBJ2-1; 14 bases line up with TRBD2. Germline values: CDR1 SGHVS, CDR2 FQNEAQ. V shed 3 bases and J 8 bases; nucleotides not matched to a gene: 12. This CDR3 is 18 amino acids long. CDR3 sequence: CASSLSRRGLAGAHEQFF. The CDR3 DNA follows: TGTGCCAGCAGCTTGAGCCGCCGGGGACTAGCGGGGGCCCATGAGCAGTTCTTC. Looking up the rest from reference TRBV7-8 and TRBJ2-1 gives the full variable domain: GAGVSQSPRYKVAKRGQDVALRCDPISGHVSLFWYQQALGQGPEFLTYFQNEAQLDKSGLPSDRFFAERPEGSVSTLKIQRTQQEDSAVYLCASSLSRRGLAGAHEQFFGPGTRLTVL.

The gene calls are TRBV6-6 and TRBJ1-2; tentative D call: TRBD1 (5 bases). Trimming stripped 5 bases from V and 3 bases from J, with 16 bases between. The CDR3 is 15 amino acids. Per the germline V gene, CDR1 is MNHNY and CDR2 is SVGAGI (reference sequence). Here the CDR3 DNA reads TGTGCCAGCAGTCTCGGAAACCAGGGAGACTATGGCTACACCTTC. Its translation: CASSLGNQGDYGYTF.

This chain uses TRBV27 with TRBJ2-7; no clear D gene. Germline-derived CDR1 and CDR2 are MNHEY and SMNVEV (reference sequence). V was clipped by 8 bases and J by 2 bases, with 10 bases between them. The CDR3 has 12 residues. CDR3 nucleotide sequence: TGTGCCAGCGCCGGGCCAACCTACGAGCAGTACTTC. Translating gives CASAGPTYEQYF.

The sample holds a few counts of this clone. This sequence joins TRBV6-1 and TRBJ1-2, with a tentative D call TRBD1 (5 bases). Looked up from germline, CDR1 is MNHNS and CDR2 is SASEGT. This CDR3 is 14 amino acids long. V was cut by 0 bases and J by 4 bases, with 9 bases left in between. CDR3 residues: CASSEAPGSYGYTF. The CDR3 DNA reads TGTGCCAGCAGTGAAGCGCCAGGGTCCTATGGCTACACCTTC.

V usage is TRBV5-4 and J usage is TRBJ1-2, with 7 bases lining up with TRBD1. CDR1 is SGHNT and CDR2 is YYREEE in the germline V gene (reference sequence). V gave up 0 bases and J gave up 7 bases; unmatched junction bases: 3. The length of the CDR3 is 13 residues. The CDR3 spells CASSLEGGSGYTF. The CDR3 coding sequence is TGTGCCAGCAGCTTGGAAGGGGGCAGTGGCTACACCTTC.

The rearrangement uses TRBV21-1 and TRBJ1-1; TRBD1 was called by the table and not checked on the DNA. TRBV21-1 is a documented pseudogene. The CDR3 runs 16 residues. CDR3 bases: TGTGCCAGCAGCCGTACCCCGACAGGGGGGTCTCCTGAAGCTTTCTTT. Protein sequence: CASSRTPTGGSPEAFF.